A single sample is the source of the 30 T cell receptor beta chains below, sequenced in a study of blood T cells in healthy people across ages (dated by TCRdb to about 2015). The protocol used for the library was 5' RACE. TCRdb records Illumina HiSeq 2500 as the sequencer. A second PCR of roughly 7 to 11 cycles was performed with a sample-barcoded 5' primer and a J-beta primer mix. TCRdb's own reprocessing of the public reads used fastp at Q25 and MiXCR and kept productive beta chains. Entries are consolidated by CDR3 protein sequence, retaining the most common genes and DNA. Recorded for this sample are roughly 700,000 distinct CDR3 sequences; 25% of them occurred a single time. More than 8% of the sample comes from the top ten. The data also belong to a second study, concerning T cells of mothers and their children.

The sample consisted of blood. These receptors were collected from a boy younger than 18 in good health.

The chain is built from TRBV7-8 and TRBJ2-1; TRBD2 matches at 7 bases. The J call is in doubt because the DNA end fits TRBJ2-7 better. This CDR3 has 16 residues. Per the germline V gene, CDR1 is SGHVS and CDR2 is FQNEAQ. As DNA, the CDR3 is TGTGCCAGCAGCCTGGGGGGGACGGTCAGCTCCTACGAGCAGTACTTC. As protein: CASSLGGTVSSYEQYF.

The chain couples TRBV7-2 to TRBJ1-2, with D possibly TRBD1 on 5 matching bases. The CDR3 sequence is 17 residues long. Germline V gene lookup returns CDR1 SGHTA and CDR2 FQGNSA. Trimming stripped 1 base from V and 4 bases from J, with 19 bases between. CDR3 in amino acids: CASSLDRGVRDGYGYTF. DNA for the CDR3: TGTGCCAGCAGCTTAGATCGGGGCGTCAGGGACGGCTATGGCTACACCTTC. Combining the CDR3 with reference TRBV7-2 and TRBJ1-2 gives the whole variable domain GAGVSQSPSNKVTEKGKDVELRCDPISGHTALYWYRQSLGQGLEFLIYFQGNSAPDKSGLPSDRFSAERTGGSVSTLTIQRTQQEDSAVYLCASSLDRGVRDGYGYTFGSGTRLTVV.

This clonotype was seen a handful of times. V usage is TRBV28 and J usage is TRBJ2-1, with TRBD2 matching over 7 bases. V dropped 3 bases and J dropped 12; count of bases not matched to a gene: 5. CDR1 and CDR2 (germline): MDHEN, SYDVKM. CDR3 size: 12 residues. This CDR3 reads CASSFGRGGQFF. CDR3 DNA: TGTGCCAGCAGTTTTGGGAGGGGAGGGCAGTTCTTC.

Details on this clonotype: A clone one base away is much larger, so this may be a read error. V and J are TRBV5-1 and TRBJ2-7; D remains ambiguous. The CDR3 sequence is 12 residues long. Per germline, CDR1 SGHRS and CDR2 YFSETQ. CDR3 DNA sequence: TGCGCCGGCAGCTTCGAAGGCTACGAGCAGTACTTC. As protein: CAGSFEGYEQYF.

The rearrangement links TRBV4-3 to TRBJ1-1; tentatively, D is TRBD1 (5 bases). The CDR3 covers 16 residues. CDR1 and CDR2 from the germline V gene are LGHNA and YSLEER. Trimming stripped 0 bases from V and 5 bases from J, with 16 bases between. DNA for the CDR3: TGCGCCAGCAGCCAAGATTCGCTGGGGGGGAGGACTGAAGCTTTCTTT. As protein: CASSQDSLGGRTEAFF.

This clonotype has a count of ten or more. This rearrangement joins TRBV27 to TRBJ2-7; D not resolved. V shed 4 bases and J shed 0 bases, with 10 bases lying between them. This CDR3 is built from 14 residues. Germline CDR1 reads MNHEY; CDR2 reads SMNVEV (reference sequence). Here the CDR3 reads CASSWSSSSYEQYF. In DNA, the CDR3 is TGTGCCAGCAGTTGGAGCAGCAGCTCCTACGAGCAGTACTTC.

This clonotype has just a few counts. CDR3 DNA sequence: TGCAGTGCTAGAGATAGGGGACTAGCGGGAGTCCCGAATGAGCAGTTCTTC. Its protein product is CSARDRGLAGVPNEQFF. The rearrangement links TRBV20-1 to TRBJ2-5; 14 bases fit TRBD2. The J call may be wrong; the DNA end is better matched by TRBJ2-1. Per germline, CDR1 DFQATT and CDR2 SNEGSKA (reference sequence). This CDR3 has 17 amino acids.

This clonotype was seen more than once but under ten times. The chain employs TRBV14 and TRBJ2-1; a possible D gene is TRBD2 (5 bases). The last part of the DNA fits TRBJ2-7 better; the J call may be wrong. The CDR3 length is 15 residues. Looked up from germline, CDR1 is SGHDN and CDR2 is FVKESK. CDR3 protein: CASSSQPRGIYEQYF. CDR3 bases: TGTGCCAGCAGCTCGCAGCCACGGGGAATCTACGAGCAGTACTTC.

J is TRBJ2-7 and V is TRBV29-1; TRBD1 might be the D (5 bases). The ends were cut back, 2 bases at V and 6 bases at J, with 11 bases in the middle. Looked up from germline, CDR1 is SQVTM and CDR2 is ANQGSEA. There are 12 residues in the CDR3. CDR3 residues: CSVEKGQGEQYF. CDR3 nucleotide sequence: TGCAGCGTTGAAAAGGGGCAGGGCGAGCAGTACTTC.

The rearrangement joins TRBV7-2 to TRBJ2-7; D may be TRBD2 (6 bases). This CDR3 has 17 residues. CDR1 and CDR2 from the germline V gene are SGHTA and FQGNSA. V lost 5 bases and J 2 bases, leaving 22 bases between the germline ends. The CDR3 DNA reads as TGTGCCAGCAGCGCTTACCCTAGCGACCCATTCACCTACGAGCAGTACTTC. The encoded protein is CASSAYPSDPFTYEQYF. The complete variable domain, with remaining parts taken from reference TRBV7-2 and TRBJ2-7, reads GAGVSQSPSNKVTEKGKDVELRCDPISGHTALYWYRQSLGQGLEFLIYFQGNSAPDKSGLPSDRFSAERTGGSVSTLTIQRTQQEDSAVYLCASSAYPSDPFTYEQYFGPGTRLTVT.

The CDR3 sequence: CASRGLAQGGETQYF. CDR3 sequence (DNA): TGTGCCAGCAGAGGACTAGCCCAAGGTGGGGAGACCCAGTACTTC. The rearrangement joins TRBV6-2 or TRBV6-3 to TRBJ2-5; 8 nucleotides agree with TRBD2. The J segment lost 5 bases and the V segment lost 6 bases, leaving 11 bases of the junction unmatched. The CDR3 totals 15 residues. Germline CDR1 is MNHEY and CDR2 is SVGEGT.

J is TRBJ2-5 and V is TRBV7-2; D is ambiguous. The CDR3 has 15 residues. Germline V gene lookup returns CDR1 SGHTA and CDR2 FQGNSA. V lost 8 bases and J lost 5, with 21 bases in between. As DNA, the CDR3 is TGTGCCAGCCCTAGTCGCCCAGGAAATCCTGAGACCCAGTACTTC. Encoded protein: CASPSRPGNPETQYF.

This clonotype was seen more than once but under ten times. The DNA of the CDR3 is TGTGCCAGCATGGGACAGGGGAGTTATGGCTACACCTTC. Translated, it gives CASMGQGSYGYTF. The chain uses TRBV7-9 and TRBJ1-2; 10 bases map to TRBD1. Germline V gives CDR1 SEHNR, CDR2 FQNEAQ (reference sequence). V was clipped by 7 bases and J by 5 bases; unmatched bases: 4. The CDR3 sequence is 13 residues long.

This clonotype has only a few counts. The chain is built from TRBV7-2 and TRBJ1-2, with D unresolved. CDR3 length: 12 residues. CDR1 is SGHTA, CDR2 FQGNSA, per germline. V lost 3 bases and J 14 bases, leaving 16 bases between the germline ends. CDR3 residues: CASSLNMLGGTF. For the CDR3, the DNA is TGTGCCAGCAGCTTGAATATGTTGGGTGGAACCTTC.

The chain is built from TRBV11-2 and TRBJ1-5, with D perhaps TRBD1 (6 bases). CDR3 length equals 15 residues. Per the germline V gene, CDR1 is SGHAT and CDR2 is FQNNGV. Trimming removed 5 bases from V and 0 bases from J, with 11 bases in between. CDR3 residues: CASSKTGDSNQPQHF. For the CDR3, the DNA is TGTGCCAGCAGCAAGACAGGTGATAGCAATCAGCCCCAGCATTTT.

The chain couples TRBV9 to TRBJ2-5; the match to TRBD2 covers 7 bases. The V segment lost 0 bases and the J segment 4 bases; nucleotides outside the gene matches: 6. There are 15 residues in the CDR3. Germline CDR1 and CDR2: SGDLS and YYNGEE. CDR3 protein: CASSVVAGVAETQYF. In DNA, the CDR3 is TGTGCCAGCAGCGTAGTGGCGGGAGTCGCAGAGACCCAGTACTTC.

V gene TRBV7-9 combines with J gene TRBJ2-6; the D gene is possibly TRBD1 (6 bases). Germline CDR1 is SEHNR and CDR2 is FQNEAQ (reference sequence). V was shortened by 8 bases and J by 2 bases, with 13 bases between the two germline ends. The CDR3 loop spans 15 amino acids. CDR3 in DNA: TGTGCCAGCGACAGGTCTGGCCCTGGGGCCAACGTCCTGACTTTC. This encodes CASDRSGPGANVLTF.

The chain combines TRBV12-3 or TRBV12-4 with TRBJ1-4, with D perhaps matching TRBD1 (5 bases). This CDR3 contains 16 residues. Trimming cost V 5 bases and J 0 bases, with 13 bases left between them. The CDR3 sequence is CASSDSGLATNEKLFF. CDR3 nucleotide sequence: TGTGCCAGCAGTGATTCGGGACTAGCAACTAATGAAAAACTGTTTTTT.

The chain employs TRBV15 and TRBJ1-2, with D uncertain. The V end was cut by 4 bases, the J end by 3 bases, with 12 bases between. The CDR3 is made up of 14 amino acids. The germline V gene has CDR1 LNHNV and CDR2 YYDKDF (reference sequence). The CDR3 DNA sequence: TGTGCCACCAGCACGGGCCCCCTCGACTATGGCTACACCTTC. Encoded protein: CATSTGPLDYGYTF.

This clonotype was recorded a few times. The chain is built from TRBV29-1 and TRBJ2-3; 10 bases map to TRBD2. The CDR3 runs to 14 residues. Trimming at V came to 7 bases and at J to 1 base, leaving 5 bases not matched to a gene. CDR1 and CDR2 (germline): SQVTM, ANQGSEA. DNA of the CDR3: TGCAGCGCCCGGACTAGCGGACGCACAGATACGCAGTATTTT. Protein product: CSARTSGRTDTQYF.

This chain links TRBV6-2 or TRBV6-3 with TRBJ2-5; D might be TRBD1 (5 bases). Germline V gives CDR1 MNHEY, CDR2 SVGEGT. This CDR3 has 14 residues. V was cut by 6 bases and J by 4 bases, with 15 bases left in between. DNA for the CDR3: TGTGCCAGCAGGGCCCTACAGGCGCGAGAGACCCAGTACTTC. The encoded protein is CASRALQARETQYF.

The chain links TRBV7-9 to TRBJ1-4; D possibly corresponds to TRBD1 (5 bases). Per the germline V gene, CDR1 is SEHNR and CDR2 is FQNEAQ (reference sequence). The CDR3 is 17 amino acids. The V end lost 5 bases, the J end lost 6 bases, and 22 bases lay between the germline ends. CDR3 sequence (DNA): TGTGCCAGCAGCCTTGGAGCCGGAGGGGATGGAGATGAAAAACTGTTTTTT. It specifies CASSLGAGGDGDEKLFF.

CDR3 nucleotide sequence: TGCGCCAGCAGCCCCCTAGCGGGAGGGGAGGCGGAGACCCAGTACTTC. Its translation is CASSPLAGGEAETQYF. The rearrangement uses TRBV5-1 and TRBJ2-5; 12 bases align to TRBD2. The CDR3 is 16 residues long. The junction had 9 bases not matched to a gene; V was cut back by 4 bases and J by 5 bases. Germline CDR1 and CDR2: SGHRS and YFSETQ. Complete variable domain (other parts from reference TRBV5-1 and TRBJ2-5): KAGVTQTPRYLIKTRGQQVTLSCSPISGHRSVSWYQQTPGQGLQFLFEYFSETQRNKGNFPGRFSGRQFSNSRSEMNVSTLELGDSALYLCASSPLAGGEAETQYFGPGTRLLVL.

The CDR3 DNA reads as TGTGCCAGCAGTTACGTTCGGGAGTTGAACAATGAGCAGTTCTTC. Translated: CASSYVRELNNEQFF. V is TRBV6-5 and J is TRBJ2-1; perhaps TRBD2 as D (6 bases). The CDR3 spans 15 residues. V was trimmed by 2 bases and J by 5 bases, leaving 13 bases between them. Per germline, CDR1 MNHEY and CDR2 SVGAGI.

Here the CDR3 reads CSAKLIPYNEQFF. The CDR3 DNA is TGCAGTGCTAAACTCATCCCCTACAATGAGCAGTTCTTC. This chain uses TRBV20-1 with TRBJ2-1; D not certain. The germline gives CDR1 DFQATT, CDR2 SNEGSKA (reference sequence). The CDR3 sequence is 13 residues long. Trimming removed 4 bases at V and 2 bases at J, with 9 bases between.

The V and J genes are TRBV4-3 and TRBJ2-1; a weak D match, TRBD2 (7 bases). Germline values: CDR1 LGHNA, CDR2 YSLEER. Between the trimmed V and J ends, which lost 3 bases and 10 bases, there was a span of 16 bases. CDR3 length: 14 amino acids. CDR3 nucleotides: TGCGCCAGCAGCCAGGCGGGGGCGACGGGCGAGCAGTTCTTC. This translates into CASSQAGATGEQFF.

This clonotype was seen a handful of times. The rearrangement joins TRBV21-1 to TRBJ2-5; the D call of TRBD2 is as the table states it, not checked on the DNA. TRBV21-1 is described as a pseudogene. The CDR3 runs 16 residues. The CDR3 loop is CAISHLASGFQETQYF. As DNA, the CDR3 is TGTGCCATCTCTCACCTGGCTAGCGGGTTCCAAGAGACCCAGTACTTC.

The chain couples TRBV9 to TRBJ1-2; the D is unclear. The CDR3 has 13 amino acids. V lost 2 bases and J 2 bases, leaving 7 bases between the germline ends. Germline V gene lookup returns CDR1 SGDLS and CDR2 YYNGEE. In DNA form, the CDR3 reads TGTGCCAGCAGCGTCGGATTGAACTATGGCTACACCTTC. Protein: CASSVGLNYGYTF.

The sample holds a few counts of this clonotype. This chain joins TRBV25-1 and TRBJ2-7; D remains unclear. Trimming stripped 1 base from V and 2 bases from J, with 9 bases between. Germline CDR1 reads MGHDK; CDR2 reads SYGVNS. CDR3 size: 14 residues. The CDR3 DNA follows: TGTGCCAGCAGTGAATCTGAAAGAACCTACGAGCAGTACTTC. Translating it yields CASSESERTYEQYF.

The rearrangement uses TRBV20-1 and TRBJ2-4; 15 bases are shared with TRBD2. CDR3 size: 19 residues. J gave up 2 bases and V 0 bases, and 8 bases lay outside the gene matches. In germline, CDR1 is DFQATT, CDR2 SNEGSKA (reference sequence). CDR3 in amino acids: CSAREGLAGGPLTKNIQYF. CDR3 nucleotide sequence: TGCAGTGCTAGAGAGGGACTAGCGGGGGGACCTTTAACCAAAAACATTCAGTACTTC.